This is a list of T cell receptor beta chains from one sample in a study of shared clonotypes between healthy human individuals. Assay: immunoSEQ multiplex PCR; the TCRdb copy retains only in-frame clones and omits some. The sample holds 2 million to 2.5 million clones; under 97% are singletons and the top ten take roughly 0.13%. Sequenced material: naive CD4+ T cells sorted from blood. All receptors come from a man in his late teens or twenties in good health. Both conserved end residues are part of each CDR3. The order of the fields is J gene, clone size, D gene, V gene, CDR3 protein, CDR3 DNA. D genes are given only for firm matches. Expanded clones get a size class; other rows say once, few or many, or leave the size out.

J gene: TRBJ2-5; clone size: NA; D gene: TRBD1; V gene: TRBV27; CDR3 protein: CASSLVGQVRGETQYF; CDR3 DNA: TGTGCCAGCAGTTTAGTCGGACAGGTACGAGGAGAGACCCAGTACTTC
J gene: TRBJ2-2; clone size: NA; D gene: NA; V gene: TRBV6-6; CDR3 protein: CATKGGQEGGELFF; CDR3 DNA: TGTGCCACCAAGGGGGGCCAGGAAGGCGGGGAGCTGTTTTTT
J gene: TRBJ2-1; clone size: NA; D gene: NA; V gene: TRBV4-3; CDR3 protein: CASSQDQKPGTYNEQFF; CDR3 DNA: TGCGCCAGCAGCCAAGATCAAAAACCTGGGACCTACAATGAGCAGTTCTTC
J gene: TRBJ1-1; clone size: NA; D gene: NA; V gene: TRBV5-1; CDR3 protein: CASSPGTGVTEAFF; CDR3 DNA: TGCGCCAGCAGCCCAGGGACGGGGGTCACTGAAGCTTTCTTT
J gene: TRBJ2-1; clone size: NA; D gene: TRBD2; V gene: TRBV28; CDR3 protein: CASHSRGGLSYNEQFF; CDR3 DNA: TGTGCCAGCCACTCGCGGGGGGGACTCTCCTACAATGAGCAGTTCTTC
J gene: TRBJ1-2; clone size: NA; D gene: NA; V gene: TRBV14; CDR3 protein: CASSQVAGGLYGYTF; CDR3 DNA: TGTGCCAGCAGCCAAGTGGCAGGCGGCCTCTATGGCTACACCTTC
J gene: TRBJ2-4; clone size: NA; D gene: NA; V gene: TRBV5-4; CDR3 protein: CASSQNRDLSNIQYF; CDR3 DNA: TGTGCCAGCAGCCAGAACCGGGACTTATCTAACATTCAGTACTTC
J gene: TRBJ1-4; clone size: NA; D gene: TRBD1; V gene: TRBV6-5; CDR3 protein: CASSYDRAVGNEKLFF; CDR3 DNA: TGTGCCAGCAGTTACGACAGGGCTGTAGGTAATGAAAAACTGTTTTTT
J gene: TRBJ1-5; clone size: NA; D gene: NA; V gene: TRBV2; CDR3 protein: CASGGGRNQPQHF; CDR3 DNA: TGTGCCAGCGGAGGGGGACGCAATCAGCCCCAGCATTTT
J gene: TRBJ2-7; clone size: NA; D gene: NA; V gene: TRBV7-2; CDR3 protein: CASSLLLVEQYF; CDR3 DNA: TGTGCCAGCAGCTTGCTTCTGGTCGAGCAGTACTTC
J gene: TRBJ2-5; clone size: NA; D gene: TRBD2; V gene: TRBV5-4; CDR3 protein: CASSLSPGLAGQETQYF; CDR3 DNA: TGTGCCAGCAGCTTGAGTCCGGGACTAGCGGGGCAAGAGACCCAGTACTTC
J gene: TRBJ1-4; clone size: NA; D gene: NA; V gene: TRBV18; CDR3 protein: CASSPERQVSQEKLFF; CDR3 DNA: TGTGCCAGCTCACCCGAACGACAGGTATCGCAAGAAAAACTGTTTTTT
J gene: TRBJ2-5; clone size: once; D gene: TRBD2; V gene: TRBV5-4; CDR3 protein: CASSAGGWETQYF; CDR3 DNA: TGTGCCAGCAGCGCGGGGGGCTGGGAGACCCAGTACTTC
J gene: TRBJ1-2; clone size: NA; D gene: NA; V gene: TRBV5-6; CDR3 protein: CASSFTQGNGYTF; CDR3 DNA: TGTGCCAGCAGCTTTACGCAGGGAAATGGCTACACCTTC
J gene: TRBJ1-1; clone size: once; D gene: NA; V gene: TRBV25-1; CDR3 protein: CASSDPAGPDVAFF; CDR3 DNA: TGTGCCAGCAGTGATCCGGCAGGTCCCGACGTGGCTTTCTTT
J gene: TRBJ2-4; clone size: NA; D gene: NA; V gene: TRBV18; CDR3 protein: CASSPGEAAKNIQYF; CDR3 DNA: TGTGCCAGCTCACCAGGGGAGGCGGCCAAAAACATTCAGTACTTC
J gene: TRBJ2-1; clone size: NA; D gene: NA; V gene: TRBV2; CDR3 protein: CASTDFYSYNEQFF; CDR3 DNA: TGTGCCAGCACGGACTTCTACTCCTACAATGAGCAGTTCTTC
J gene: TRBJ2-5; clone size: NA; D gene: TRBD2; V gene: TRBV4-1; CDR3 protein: CASSQESGGTGETQYF; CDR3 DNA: TGCGCCAGCAGCCAAGAAAGCGGGGGGACTGGAGAGACCCAGTACTTC
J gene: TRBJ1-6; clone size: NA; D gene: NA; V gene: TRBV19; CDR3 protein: CASQLKIPGGNSPLHF; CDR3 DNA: TGTGCCAGCCAACTTAAGATACCTGGGGGCAATTCACCCCTCCACTTT
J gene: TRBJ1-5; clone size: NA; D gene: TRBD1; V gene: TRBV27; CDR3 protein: CASSLRFINRGLGYSNQPQHF; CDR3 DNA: TGTGCCAGCAGTTTAAGGTTTATTAACAGGGGGCTAGGGTATAGCAATCAGCCCCAGCATTTT
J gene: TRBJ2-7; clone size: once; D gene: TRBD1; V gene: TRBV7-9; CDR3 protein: CASSFYRDRGYHEQYF; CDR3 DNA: TGTGCCAGCAGCTTCTACAGGGACAGGGGTTACCACGAGCAGTACTTC
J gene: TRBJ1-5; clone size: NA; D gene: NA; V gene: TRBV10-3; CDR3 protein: CAISDGAGRQSNQPQHF; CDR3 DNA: TGTGCCATCAGTGATGGGGCAGGTAGGCAGAGCAATCAGCCCCAGCATTTT
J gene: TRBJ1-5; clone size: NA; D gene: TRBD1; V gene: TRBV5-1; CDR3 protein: CASSSTGTGALFNQPQHF; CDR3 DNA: TGCGCCAGCAGCTCTACCGGGACAGGGGCTTTGTTCAATCAGCCCCAGCATTTT
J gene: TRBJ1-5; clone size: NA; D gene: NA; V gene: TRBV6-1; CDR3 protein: CASSEWRRGGNQPQHF; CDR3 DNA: TGTGCCAGCAGTGAATGGAGAAGGGGAGGCAATCAGCCCCAGCATTTT
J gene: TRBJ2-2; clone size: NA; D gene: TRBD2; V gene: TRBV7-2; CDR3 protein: CASSPTTSGSPGELFF; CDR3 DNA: TGTGCCAGCAGCCCCACGACTAGCGGGAGTCCCGGGGAGCTGTTTTTT
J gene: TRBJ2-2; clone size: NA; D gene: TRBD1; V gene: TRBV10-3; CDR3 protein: CAISDSRTGNTGELFF; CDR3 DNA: TGTGCCATCAGTGACTCCCGGACAGGGAATACCGGGGAGCTGTTTTTT
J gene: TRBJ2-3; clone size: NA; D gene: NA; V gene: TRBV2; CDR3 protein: CASSRRGGNTDTQYF; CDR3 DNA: TGTGCCAGCAGCCGGAGGGGGGGCAATACAGATACGCAGTATTTT
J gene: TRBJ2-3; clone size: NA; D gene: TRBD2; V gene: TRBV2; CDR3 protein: CASSAGAGLTDTQYF; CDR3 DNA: TGTGCCAGCAGTGCGGGAGCGGGGCTCACAGATACGCAGTATTTT
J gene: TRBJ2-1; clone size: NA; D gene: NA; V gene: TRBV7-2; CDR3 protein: CASSTRGGPGPASYNEQFF; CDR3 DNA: TGTGCCAGCAGCACCCGGGGCGGCCCAGGACCTGCGTCCTACAATGAGCAGTTCTTC
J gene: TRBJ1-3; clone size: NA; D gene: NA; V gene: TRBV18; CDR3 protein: CASSSGVRGNTIYF; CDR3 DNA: TGTGCCAGCTCCTCAGGGGTTCGCGGAAACACCATATATTTT
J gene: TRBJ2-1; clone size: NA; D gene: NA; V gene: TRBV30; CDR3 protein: CAWTGLGGDEQFF; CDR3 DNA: TGTGCCTGGACGGGGTTGGGGGGCGATGAGCAGTTCTTC
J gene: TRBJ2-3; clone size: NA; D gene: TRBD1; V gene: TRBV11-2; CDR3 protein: CASSLVDRADTQYF; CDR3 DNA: TGTGCCAGCAGCTTAGTAGACAGGGCAGATACGCAGTATTTT
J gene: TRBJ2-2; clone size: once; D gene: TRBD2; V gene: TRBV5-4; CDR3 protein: CASSLEAGGPTGELFF; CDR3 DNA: TGTGCCAGCAGCTTGGAAGCGGGAGGGCCGACCGGGGAGCTGTTTTTT
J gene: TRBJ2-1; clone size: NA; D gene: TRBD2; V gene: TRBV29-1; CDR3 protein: CSVSQTSGGEQFF; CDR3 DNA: TGCAGCGTTTCTCAGACTAGCGGGGGGGAGCAGTTCTTC
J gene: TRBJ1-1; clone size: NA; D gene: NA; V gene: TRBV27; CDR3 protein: CASSFPGQQRTEAFF; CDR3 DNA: TGTGCCAGCAGTTTCCCCGGACAGCAGAGGACTGAAGCTTTCTTT
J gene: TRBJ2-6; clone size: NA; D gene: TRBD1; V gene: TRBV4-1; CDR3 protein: CASSQDKNRGSTGANVLTF; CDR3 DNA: TGCGCCAGCAGCCAAGATAAGAACAGGGGTTCAACTGGGGCCAACGTCCTGACTTTC
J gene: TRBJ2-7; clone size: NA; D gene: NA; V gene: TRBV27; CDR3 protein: CASSLGGPLYEQYF; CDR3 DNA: TGTGCCAGCAGTTTGGGGGGGCCCCTCTACGAGCAGTACTTC
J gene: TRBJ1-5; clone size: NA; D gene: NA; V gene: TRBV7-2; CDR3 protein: CASSLDHGNQPQHF; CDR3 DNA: TGTGCCAGCAGCTTAGACCATGGCAATCAGCCCCAGCATTTT
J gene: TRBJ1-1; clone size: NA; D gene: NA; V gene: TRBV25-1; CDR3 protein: CASSAVGMNTEAFF; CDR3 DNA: TGTGCCAGCAGTGCGGTGGGTATGAACACTGAAGCTTTCTTT
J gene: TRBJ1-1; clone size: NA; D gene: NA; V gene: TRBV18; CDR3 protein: CASSSDRNTEAFF; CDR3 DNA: TGTGCCAGCTCCTCGGACAGGAACACTGAAGCTTTCTTT
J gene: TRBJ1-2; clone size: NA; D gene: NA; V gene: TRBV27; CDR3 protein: CATGGVQYGYTF; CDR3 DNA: TGTGCCACCGGGGGGGTACAGTATGGCTACACCTTC